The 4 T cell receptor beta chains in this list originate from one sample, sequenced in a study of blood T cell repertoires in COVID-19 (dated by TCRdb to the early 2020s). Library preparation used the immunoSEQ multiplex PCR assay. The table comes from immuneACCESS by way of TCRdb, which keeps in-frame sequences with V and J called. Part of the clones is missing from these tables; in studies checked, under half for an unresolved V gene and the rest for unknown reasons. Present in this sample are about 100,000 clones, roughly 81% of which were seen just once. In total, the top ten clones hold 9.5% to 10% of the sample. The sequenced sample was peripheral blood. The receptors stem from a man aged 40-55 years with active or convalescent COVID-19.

The DNA for the CDR3 is TGTGCCAGCAGCTCTCCCTCGGTGCGGGGAGGGGAGACCCAGTACTTC. This translates into CASSSPSVRGGETQYF. The rearrangement uses TRBV7-2 and TRBJ2-5, with 7 bases lining up with TRBD2. Germline CDR1 and CDR2: SGHTA and FQGNSA. The CDR3 runs to 16 residues. Trimming cost V 4 bases and J 5 bases; bases outside gene matches: 13.

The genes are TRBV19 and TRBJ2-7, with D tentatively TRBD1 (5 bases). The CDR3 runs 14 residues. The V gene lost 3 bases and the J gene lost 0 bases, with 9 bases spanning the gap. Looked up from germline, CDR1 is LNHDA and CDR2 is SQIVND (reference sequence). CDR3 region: CASSMGRSSYEQYF. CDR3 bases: TGTGCCAGTAGTATGGGGCGTAGCTCCTACGAGCAGTACTTC.

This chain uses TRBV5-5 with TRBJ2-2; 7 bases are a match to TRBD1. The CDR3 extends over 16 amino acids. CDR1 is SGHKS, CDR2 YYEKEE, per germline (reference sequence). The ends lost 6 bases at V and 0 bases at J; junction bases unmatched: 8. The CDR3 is CASKRVGTANTGELFF. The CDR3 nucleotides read TGTGCCAGCAAACGGGTAGGGACAGCGAACACCGGGGAGCTGTTTTTT.

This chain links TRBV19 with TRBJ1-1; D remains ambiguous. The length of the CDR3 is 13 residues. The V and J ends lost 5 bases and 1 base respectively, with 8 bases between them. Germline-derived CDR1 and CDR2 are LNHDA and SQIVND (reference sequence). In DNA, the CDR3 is TGTGCCAGTAGTGGAGGAAAGAACACTGAAGCTTTCTTT. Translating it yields CASSGGKNTEAFF.